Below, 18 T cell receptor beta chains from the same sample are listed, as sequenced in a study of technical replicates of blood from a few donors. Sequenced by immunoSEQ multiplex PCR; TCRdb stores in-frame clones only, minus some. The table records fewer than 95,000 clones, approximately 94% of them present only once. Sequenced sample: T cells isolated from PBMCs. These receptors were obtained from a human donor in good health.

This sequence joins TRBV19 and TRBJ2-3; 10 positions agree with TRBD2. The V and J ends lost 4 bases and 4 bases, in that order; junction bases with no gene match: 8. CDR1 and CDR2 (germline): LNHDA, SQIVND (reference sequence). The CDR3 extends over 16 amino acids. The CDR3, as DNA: TGTGCCAGTAGTAGGAGAAGCGGGGGGGCCCCAGATACGCAGTATTTT. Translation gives CASSRRSGGAPDTQYF.

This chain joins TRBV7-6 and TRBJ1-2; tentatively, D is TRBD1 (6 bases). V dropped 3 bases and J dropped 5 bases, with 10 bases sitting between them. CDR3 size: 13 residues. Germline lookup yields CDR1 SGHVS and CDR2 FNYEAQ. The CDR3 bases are TGTGCCAGCAGCTTCGGTCAGGGGTATGGCTACACCTTC. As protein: CASSFGQGYGYTF. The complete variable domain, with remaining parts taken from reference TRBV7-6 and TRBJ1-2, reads GAGVSQSPRYKVTKRGQDVALRCDPISGHVSLYWYRQALGQGPEFLTYFNYEAQQDKSGLPNDRFSAERPEGSISTLTIQRTEQRDSAMYRCASSFGQGYGYTFGSGTRLTVV.

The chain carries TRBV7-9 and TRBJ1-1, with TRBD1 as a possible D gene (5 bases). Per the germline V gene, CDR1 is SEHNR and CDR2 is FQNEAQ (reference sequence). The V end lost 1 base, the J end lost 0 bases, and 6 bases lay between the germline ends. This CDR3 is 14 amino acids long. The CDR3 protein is CASSLGGMNTEAFF. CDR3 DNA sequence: TGTGCCAGCAGCTTAGGGGGCATGAACACTGAAGCTTTCTTT. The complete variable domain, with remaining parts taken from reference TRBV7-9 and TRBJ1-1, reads DTGVSQNPRHKITKRGQNVTFRCDPISEHNRLYWYRQTLGQGPEFLTYFQNEAQLEKSRLLSDRFSAERPKGSFSTLEIQRTEQGDSAMYLCASSLGGMNTEAFFGQGTRLTVV.

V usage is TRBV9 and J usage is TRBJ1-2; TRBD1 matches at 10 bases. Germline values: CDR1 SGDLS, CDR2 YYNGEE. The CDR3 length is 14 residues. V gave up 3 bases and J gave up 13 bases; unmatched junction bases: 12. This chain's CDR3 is CASSANRDRGIPTF. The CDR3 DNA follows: TGTGCCAGCAGCGCGAACCGGGACAGGGGTATCCCCACCTTC. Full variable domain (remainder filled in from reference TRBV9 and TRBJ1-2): DSGVTQTPKHLITATGQRVTLRCSPRSGDLSVYWYQQSLDQGLQFLIQYYNGEERAKGNILERFSAQQFPDLHSELNLSSLELGDSALYFCASSANRDRGIPTFGSGTRLTVV.

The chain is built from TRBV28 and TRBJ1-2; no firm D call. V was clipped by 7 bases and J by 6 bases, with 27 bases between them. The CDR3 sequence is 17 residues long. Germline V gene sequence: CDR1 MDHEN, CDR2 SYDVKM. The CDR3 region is CASIQGRLPRGIDGYTF. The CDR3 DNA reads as TGTGCCAGCATCCAAGGGAGGCTGCCCAGAGGCATAGATGGCTACACCTTC.

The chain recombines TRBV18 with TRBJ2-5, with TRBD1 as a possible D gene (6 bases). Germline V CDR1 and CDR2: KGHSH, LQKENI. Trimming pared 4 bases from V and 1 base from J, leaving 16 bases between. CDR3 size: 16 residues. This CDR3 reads CASSRTALKIQETQYF. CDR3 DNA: TGTGCCAGCTCACGGACAGCTCTAAAGATCCAAGAGACCCAGTACTTC.

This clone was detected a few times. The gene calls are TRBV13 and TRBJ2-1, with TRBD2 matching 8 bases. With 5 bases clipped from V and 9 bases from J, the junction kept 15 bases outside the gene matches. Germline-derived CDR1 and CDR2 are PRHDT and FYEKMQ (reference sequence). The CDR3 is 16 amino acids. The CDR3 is CASSRNPGGPGAEQFF. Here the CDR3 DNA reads TGTGCCAGCAGCCGAAACCCGGGAGGGCCCGGCGCTGAGCAGTTCTTC.

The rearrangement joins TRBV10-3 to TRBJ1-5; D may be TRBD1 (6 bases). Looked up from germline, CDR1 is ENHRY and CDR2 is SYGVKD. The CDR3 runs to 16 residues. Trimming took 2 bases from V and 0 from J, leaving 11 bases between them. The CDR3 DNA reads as TGTGCCATCAGTGAGCGCAGGGGCCATAGCAATCAGCCCCAGCATTTT. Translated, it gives CAISERRGHSNQPQHF.

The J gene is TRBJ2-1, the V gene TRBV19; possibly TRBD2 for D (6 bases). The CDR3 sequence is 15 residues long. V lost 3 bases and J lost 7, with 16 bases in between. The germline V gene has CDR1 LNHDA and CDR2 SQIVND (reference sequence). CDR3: CASSMAGGTLNEQFF. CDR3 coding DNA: TGTGCCAGTAGTATGGCCGGCGGGACGTTGAATGAGCAGTTCTTC.

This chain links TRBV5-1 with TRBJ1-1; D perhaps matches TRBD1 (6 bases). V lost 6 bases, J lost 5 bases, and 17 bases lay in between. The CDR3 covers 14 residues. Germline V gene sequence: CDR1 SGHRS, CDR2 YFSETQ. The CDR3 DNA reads TGCGCCAGCAACACAGGGAGCGGGAATACTGAAGCTTTCTTT. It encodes CASNTGSGNTEAFF.

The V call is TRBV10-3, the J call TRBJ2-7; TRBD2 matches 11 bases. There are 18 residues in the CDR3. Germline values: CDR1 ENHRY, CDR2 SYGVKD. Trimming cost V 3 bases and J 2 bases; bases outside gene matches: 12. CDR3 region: CAISDSGLAETKAYEQYF. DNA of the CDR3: TGTGCCATCAGTGACTCGGGACTAGCGGAGACAAAAGCCTACGAGCAGTACTTC.

This chain's CDR3 is CASSVGKTYEQYF. As DNA, the CDR3 is TGTGCCAGCAGTGTCGGGAAGACCTACGAGCAGTACTTC. The chain uses TRBV6-1 and TRBJ2-7; weak D call: TRBD2 (5 bases). Germline V gene sequence: CDR1 MNHNS, CDR2 SASEGT. This CDR3 comprises 13 residues. V lost 4 bases and J lost 2, with 9 bases in between.

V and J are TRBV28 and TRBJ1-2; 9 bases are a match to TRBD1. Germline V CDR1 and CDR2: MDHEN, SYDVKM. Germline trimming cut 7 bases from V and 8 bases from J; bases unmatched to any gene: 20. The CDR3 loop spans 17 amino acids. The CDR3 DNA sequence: TGTGCCAGCAATGAACCGGGATCCCGGGACAGGGCGTTCGGCTACACCTTC. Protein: CASNEPGSRDRAFGYTF.

This chain's CDR3 is CASSLGQGFIEKLFF. The CDR3, as DNA: TGTGCCAGCAGCTTAGGACAGGGGTTTATTGAAAAACTGTTTTTT. V is TRBV7-9 and J is TRBJ1-4; 8 bases align to TRBD1. CDR3 length equals 15 residues. V was clipped by 1 base and J by 7 bases; unmatched bases: 5. Germline V gene lookup returns CDR1 SEHNR and CDR2 FQNEAQ (reference sequence).

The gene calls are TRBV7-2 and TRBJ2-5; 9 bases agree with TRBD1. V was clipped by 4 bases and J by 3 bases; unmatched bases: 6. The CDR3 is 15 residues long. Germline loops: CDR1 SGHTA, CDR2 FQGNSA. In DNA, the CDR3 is TGTGCCAGCAGCTCTTGGGACAGGGCTAAAGAGACCCAGTACTTC. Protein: CASSSWDRAKETQYF.

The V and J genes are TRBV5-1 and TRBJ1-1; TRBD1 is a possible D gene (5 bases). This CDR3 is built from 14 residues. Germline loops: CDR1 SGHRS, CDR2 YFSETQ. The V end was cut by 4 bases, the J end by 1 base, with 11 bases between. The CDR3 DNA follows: TGCGCCAGCAGCGCACCGACAGCGAACACTGAAGCTTTCTTT. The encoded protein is CASSAPTANTEAFF.

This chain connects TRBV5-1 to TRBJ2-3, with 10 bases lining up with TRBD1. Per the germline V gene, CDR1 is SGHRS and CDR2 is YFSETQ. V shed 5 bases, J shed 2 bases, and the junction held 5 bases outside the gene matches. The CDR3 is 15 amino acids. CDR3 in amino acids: CASRWTGGNTDTQYF. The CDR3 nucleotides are TGCGCCAGCAGATGGACAGGGGGGAACACAGATACGCAGTATTTT.

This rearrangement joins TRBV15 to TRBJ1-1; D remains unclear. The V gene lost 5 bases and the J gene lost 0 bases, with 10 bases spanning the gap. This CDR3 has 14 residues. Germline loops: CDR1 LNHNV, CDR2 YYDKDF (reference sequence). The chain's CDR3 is CATSLVEVNTEAFF. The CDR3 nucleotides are TGTGCCACCAGCCTGGTCGAGGTGAACACTGAAGCTTTCTTT. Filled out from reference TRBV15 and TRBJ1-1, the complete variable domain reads DAMVIQNPRYQVTQFGKPVTLSCSQTLNHNVMYWYQQKSSQAPKLLFHYYDKDFNNEADTPDNFQSRRPNTSFCFLDIRSPGLGDTAMYLCATSLVEVNTEAFFGQGTRLTVV.